The entry below describes one T cell receptor (beta chain). These data come from a study of blood T cells in healthy people across ages. It was with a sample-barcoded 5' primer and a J-beta primer mix that a second PCR of about 6 to 12 cycles was run. TCRdb re-called the 5' RACE reads with MiXCR, one entry per CDR3 protein. This table has 790,000 or so distinct CDR3 sequences, roughly 56% appearing once. Unmatched junction bases numbered 6, after V lost 4 bases and J lost 4 bases. The CDR3 consists of 16 residues. Germline V gene sequence: CDR1 SGHDT, CDR2 YYEEEE. This chain joins TRBV5-6 and TRBJ2-3, with 13 nucleotides matching TRBD2. This TCR derives from a man aged 40-50 years in good health. Sequences were obtained from blood. The CDR3 coding sequence is TGTGCCAGCAGCGGAGGACTAGCGGGAGTGGCAGATACGCAGTATTTT. Translating it yields CASSGGLAGVADTQYF.